This T cell receptor (beta chain) comes out of a study of PD-1 blockade in classical Hodgkin lymphoma. TCRdb's copy holds only in-frame clones and misses some; the assay was immunoSEQ multiplex PCR. Altogether just under 20,000 clones are present, less than 90% being singletons, with the ten largest covering 5%. After removal of 0 bases from V and 9 bases from J, the junction contained 5 bases not matched to a gene. The CDR3 is made up of 13 amino acids. Germline V CDR1 and CDR2: SGHKS, YYEKEE (reference sequence). As for time point: cycle 4 day 1 (C4D1), after more than five weeks of nivolumab. Every patient was affected by relapse after autologous stem cell transplantation, while exposure to brentuximab vedotin was not uniform. Thawed PBMCs were subjected to magnetic negative selection, which yielded isolated CD8+ T cells.

V is TRBV5-5 and J is TRBJ2-7, with 8 positions matching TRBD1. The sample in question was CD8+ T cells from blood, obtained before the fourth cycle of nivolumab. This sequence was found in a human donor with classical Hodgkin lymphoma. DNA of the CDR3: TGTGCCAGCAGCTTGGGGGCAGGGGGCCTGCAGTACTTC. Encoded protein: CASSLGAGGLQYF.